The following is a T cell receptor beta chain sequence with its context. The antigen is unknown. The sample belongs to a study of type 1 and type 2 diabetes patients. Study in general: CD4+ or CD8+ T cells were positively selected from PBMCs with microbeads.

Overall study findings and caveats: Type 2 diabetes and control samples shared highly correlated V and J usage, averaging about 0.97.

Germline assignment: CDR1 SNHLY and CDR2 FYNNEI. J lost 2 bases, V lost 9 bases, and 9 bases had no gene match. The CDR3 is 14 amino acids. PCR was run on genomic DNA. The TCR beta CDR3 region was amplified using 30 forward and 13 reverse primers. MiXCR, run by TCRdb on the multiplex PCR reads, gives a single entry per CDR3 protein. The top ten clones hold approximately 15% of a sample with about 290,000 distinct CDR3 sequences, around 47% of them seen once. What was sequenced was peripheral blood mononuclear cells (PBMCs). This clonotype was sampled from a man between 18 and 35 years old with type 2 diabetes. This chain links TRBV2 with TRBJ1-1, with TRBD1 matching 7 bases. CDR3 residues: CASSQGQQNTEAFF. The CDR3 nucleotides read TGTGCCAGTAGTCAGGGACAGCAAAACACTGAAGCTTTCTTT.